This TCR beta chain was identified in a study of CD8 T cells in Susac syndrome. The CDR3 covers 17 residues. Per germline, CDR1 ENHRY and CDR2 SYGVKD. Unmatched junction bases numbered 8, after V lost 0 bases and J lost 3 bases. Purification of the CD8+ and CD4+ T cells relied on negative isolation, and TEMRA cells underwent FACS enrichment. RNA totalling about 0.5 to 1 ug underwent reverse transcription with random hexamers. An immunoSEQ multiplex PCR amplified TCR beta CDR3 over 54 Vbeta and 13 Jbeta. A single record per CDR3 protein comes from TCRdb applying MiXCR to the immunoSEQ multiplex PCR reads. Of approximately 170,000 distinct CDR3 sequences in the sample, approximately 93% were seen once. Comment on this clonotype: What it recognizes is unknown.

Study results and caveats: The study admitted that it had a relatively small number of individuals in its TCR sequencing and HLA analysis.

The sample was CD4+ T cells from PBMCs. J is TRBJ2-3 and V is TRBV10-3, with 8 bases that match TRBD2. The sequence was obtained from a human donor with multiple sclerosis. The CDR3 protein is CAISESTRAGATDTQYF. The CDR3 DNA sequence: TGTGCCATCAGTGAGTCTACCCGAGCGGGAGCAACAGATACGCAGTATTTT.